The 27 T cell receptor beta chains listed next were all sequenced from one sample in a study of T-cell reconstitution after alpha-beta-depleted transplantation in children. Unique molecular identifiers were incorporated into the prepared TCRbeta library. MiXCR, run by TCRdb on the PCR reads, gives a single entry per CDR3 protein. Of over 150,000 distinct CDR3 sequences in the sample, over 8.5% were seen once. This sample comprised PBMCs, obtained before TCRalphabeta/CD19-depleted stem cell transplant. The origin of the receptors is a boy aged 2-15 years with acute myeloid leukemia, due to receive a stem cell transplant.

This clonotype showed up many times. This sequence joins TRBV21-1 and TRBJ1-6; TRBD1 reflects the table's D call only, with no check against the DNA. TRBV21-1 is tagged as a pseudogene. CDR3 length: 15 amino acids. CDR3 nucleotide sequence: TGTGCCAGCAGCAATTCGAGGGGGCTAGATTCACCCCTCCACTTT. Protein product: CASSNSRGLDSPLHF.

This clonotype was detected many times. The gene calls are TRBV24-1 and TRBJ2-2, with D maybe TRBD2 (5 bases). Germline V gene sequence: CDR1 KGHDR, CDR2 SFDVKD. V lost 8 bases and J 4 bases, leaving 10 bases between the germline ends. There are 13 residues in the CDR3. CDR3 region: CATTGIGTGELFF. The DNA of the CDR3 is TGTGCCACCACCGGGATTGGCACCGGGGAGCTGTTTTTT.

The chain carries TRBV18 and TRBJ1-5; maybe TRBD1 (5 bases). V was trimmed by 4 bases and J by 6 bases, leaving 16 bases between them. This CDR3 is built from 15 residues. Germline CDR1 is KGHSH and CDR2 is LQKENI. The CDR3 DNA reads as TGTGCCAGCTCACGCTCGCCGGGGGATGGTCAGCCCCAGCATTTT. It yields the protein CASSRSPGDGQPQHF.

This clonotype showed up many times. This sequence joins TRBV11-2 and TRBJ1-4; 9 nucleotides agree with TRBD1. From germline, CDR1 is SGHAT and CDR2 FQNNGV. The CDR3 sequence is 17 residues long. V shed 4 bases and J 7 bases; nucleotides not matched to a gene: 13. The CDR3: CASSYTKGTGFPEKLFF. The CDR3 DNA is TGTGCCAGCAGCTACACCAAAGGGACAGGGTTTCCTGAAAAACTGTTTTTT.

As regards this clonotype: A much larger clone sits a single nucleotide away, making a read error possible. The chain uses TRBV7-9 and TRBJ1-1; D is unclear. The CDR3 extends over 12 amino acids. In germline, CDR1 is SEHNR, CDR2 FQNEAQ (reference sequence). The CDR3 DNA reads as TGTGCCAGCAGCGTGACATGGGCTGAAGCTTCCTTT. This sequence encodes CASSVTWAEASF.

This clonotype showed up many times. The V call is TRBV5-1, the J call TRBJ2-5, with unresolved D. CDR1 and CDR2 from the germline V gene are SGHRS and YFSETQ. Deletions cut 4 bases from V and 5 bases from J, with 12 bases between. The CDR3 consists of 13 residues. This chain's CDR3 is CASSLSGWETQYF. CDR3 sequence (DNA): TGCGCCAGCAGCCTCAGTGGGTGGGAGACCCAGTACTTC. Full variable domain (rest looked up from reference TRBV5-1 and TRBJ2-5): KAGVTQTPRYLIKTRGQQVTLSCSPISGHRSVSWYQQTPGQGLQFLFEYFSETQRNKGNFPGRFSGRQFSNSRSEMNVSTLELGDSALYLCASSLSGWETQYFGPGTRLLVL.

This clonotype was detected ten times or more. The rearrangement uses TRBV20-1 and TRBJ2-1; D is tentatively TRBD1 or TRBD2 (6 bases each). The CDR3 has 16 amino acids. Trimming left V 4 bases short and J 0 bases short, with 16 bases between. Germline values: CDR1 DFQATT, CDR2 SNEGSKA (reference sequence). As DNA, the CDR3 is TGCAGTGCTAAAAGACGGGGGCACCTCTCCTACAATGAGCAGTTCTTC. Translation gives CSAKRRGHLSYNEQFF.

This clonotype was seen at least ten times. The chain recombines TRBV29-1 with TRBJ2-7, with D possibly TRBD2 on 6 matching bases. The germline V gene encodes CDR1 SQVTM and CDR2 ANQGSEA. V was pared by 5 bases and J by 0 bases, with 20 bases between. This CDR3 contains 16 residues. The CDR3, as DNA: TGCAGCGTTATGCCGCGGGGAAATCCCCCCTCCTACGAGCAGTACTTC. Amino acid sequence: CSVMPRGNPPSYEQYF.

Ten or more counts support this clonotype. V usage is TRBV14 and J usage is TRBJ1-1; 11 nucleotides line up with TRBD1. V shed 7 bases and J 3 bases; nucleotides not matched to a gene: 7. The CDR3 is 15 amino acids. CDR1 SGHDN and CDR2 FVKESK come from the germline V gene. The CDR3 DNA sequence: TGTGCCAGCATGGACAGGGGGCCTTCTCACACTGAAGCTTTCTTT. It yields the protein CASMDRGPSHTEAFF.

The genes are TRBV7-3 and TRBJ2-1, with D possibly TRBD2 on 7 matching bases. CDR1 SGHTA and CDR2 FQGTGA come from the germline V gene. The CDR3 length is 15 residues. The V end lost 4 bases, the J end lost 6 bases, and 16 bases lay between the germline ends. CDR3 in DNA: TGTGCCAGCAGCTGGGGGGGACAAACGGGCAATGAGCAGTTCTTC. Translated: CASSWGGQTGNEQFF.

This clonotype was seen more than once but under ten times. The genes are TRBV3-1 and TRBJ2-7; TRBD2 matches at 7 bases. The V gene end was trimmed by 5 bases and the J gene end by 0 bases; junction bases not matched to a gene: 7. The CDR3 totals 15 residues. Germline CDR1 is LGHDT and CDR2 is YNNKEL (reference sequence). CDR3 loop: CASSWSGKSSYEQYF. CDR3 coding DNA: TGTGCCAGCAGCTGGAGCGGGAAGAGCTCCTACGAGCAGTACTTC.

This clonotype appeared a few times. The germline gene is not matched at one end of the junction; a read error may be the cause. The CDR3 spells CAASDPSDRDVGEGQNSYNEQFF. As DNA, the CDR3 is TGTGCCGCCAGTGATCCATCAGACAGGGATGTAGGAGAGGGCCAAAACTCCTACAATGAGCAGTTCTTC. The rearrangement uses TRBV24-1 and TRBJ2-1, with TRBD1 matching over 7 bases. This CDR3 is 23 amino acids long. Germline V gives CDR1 KGHDR, CDR2 SFDVKD.

This clonotype was counted many times. J is TRBJ1-5 and V is TRBV12-3 or TRBV12-4; 7 nucleotides align to TRBD1. This CDR3 region has 21 residues. J was trimmed by 6 bases and V by 2 bases; bases with no gene match: 25. The CDR3 spells CASSLIPDRVGGQSAGQPQHF. CDR3 sequence (DNA): TGTGCCAGCAGTTTAATACCCGACAGGGTGGGCGGCCAGTCGGCGGGTCAGCCCCAGCATTTT.

This clonotype occurred many times. The chain employs TRBV7-3 and TRBJ2-1; 10 bases fit TRBD2. V lost 1 base to trimming and J lost 1 base; unmatched junction nucleotides: 7. The CDR3 contains 18 residues. Per the germline V gene, CDR1 is SGHTA and CDR2 is FQGTGA. CDR3 coding DNA: TGTGCCAGCAGCTTAAAGGCTAGCGGGAGCCCATCCTACAATGAGCAGTTCTTC. Its translation: CASSLKASGSPSYNEQFF.

The sample holds many counts of this clonotype. The rearrangement joins TRBV3-1 to TRBJ1-6; maybe TRBD1 (5 bases). Trimming pared 4 bases from V and 0 bases from J, leaving 7 bases between. Per germline, CDR1 LGHDT and CDR2 YNNKEL (reference sequence). The CDR3 is 15 amino acids. CDR3 sequence: CASSRDVSYNSPLHF. CDR3 bases: TGTGCCAGCAGCCGGGACGTCTCCTATAATTCACCCCTCCACTTT.

This clonotype was observed at least ten times. The chain couples TRBV20-1 to TRBJ1-4; D is perhaps TRBD1 (5 bases). Germline CDR1 reads DFQATT; CDR2 reads SNEGSKA (reference sequence). This CDR3 has 13 residues. V was clipped by 1 base and J by 3 bases, with 6 bases between them. CDR3 region: CSARGGANEKLFF. The CDR3 bases are TGCAGTGCTAGAGGGGGGGCTAATGAAAAACTGTTTTTT.

In this sample, this clonotype turned up many times. V gene TRBV2 combines with J gene TRBJ2-2; D is uncertain. Between the trimmed V and J ends, which lost 5 bases and 5 bases, there was a span of 15 bases. The CDR3 runs to 15 residues. Germline lookup yields CDR1 SNHLY and CDR2 FYNNEI. The CDR3 DNA reads TGTGCCAGCAGTCCGGGCCAGGTTTATACCGGGGAGCTGTTTTTT. It codes for CASSPGQVYTGELFF. Drawing the rest from reference TRBV2 and TRBJ2-2, the complete variable domain is EPEVTQTPSHQVTQMGQEVILRCVPISNHLYFYWYRQILGQKVEFLVSFYNNEISEKSEIFDDQFSVERPDGSNFTLKIRSTKLEDSAMYFCASSPGQVYTGELFFGEGSRLTVL.

This clonotype was counted ten times or more. This sequence joins TRBV5-1 and TRBJ2-1; 8 nucleotides align to TRBD2. Per germline, CDR1 SGHRS and CDR2 YFSETQ. J gave up 5 bases and V 4 bases, and 8 bases lay outside the gene matches. The CDR3 loop spans 15 amino acids. In DNA form, the CDR3 reads TGCGCCAGCAGCCCCGGGAGGGCGGCTCACAATGAGCAGTTCTTC. This codes for CASSPGRAAHNEQFF. Full variable domain (remainder filled in from reference TRBV5-1 and TRBJ2-1): KAGVTQTPRYLIKTRGQQVTLSCSPISGHRSVSWYQQTPGQGLQFLFEYFSETQRNKGNFPGRFSGRQFSNSRSEMNVSTLELGDSALYLCASSPGRAAHNEQFFGPGTRLTVL.

This clonotype was counted ten times or more. This sequence joins TRBV5-1 and TRBJ1-1, with D perhaps TRBD1 (5 bases). The CDR3 contains 14 residues. With 1 base removed from V and 5 bases from J, the gap between germline ends came to 12 bases. CDR1 is SGHRS and CDR2 is YFSETQ in the germline V gene. The CDR3 coding sequence is TGCGCCAGCAGCTTGCGCGGGGGGGGTACTGAAGCTTTCTTT. It translates to CASSLRGGGTEAFF.

This clonotype was seen at least ten times. The rearrangement joins TRBV7-3 to TRBJ1-3, with 8 bases that match TRBD1. The trim removed 5 bases at V and 7 bases at J, leaving 10 bases unmatched. Germline V gene lookup returns CDR1 SGHTA and CDR2 FQGTGA. The CDR3 totals 15 residues. CDR3 in amino acids: CASSRKTGVANTIYF. The CDR3 DNA reads TGTGCCAGCAGCCGCAAGACAGGGGTTGCGAACACCATATATTTT.

In this sample, this clonotype turned up many times. The J gene is TRBJ2-5, the V gene TRBV29-1; D may correspond to TRBD1 or TRBD2 (5 bases each). V lost 3 bases and J 5 bases, leaving 13 bases between the germline ends. Per the germline V gene, CDR1 is SQVTM and CDR2 is ANQGSEA. The CDR3 spans 13 residues. CDR3 sequence (DNA): TGCAGCGTTGATGGGGGAGTCAGGGAGACCCAGTACTTC. This sequence encodes CSVDGGVRETQYF.

This clonotype was seen many times. CDR3 bases: TGTGCCAGCAGTTTGCAGGGGCCAACGGTGGATCAGCCCCAGCATTTT. Its translation: CASSLQGPTVDQPQHF. The J gene is TRBJ1-5, the V gene TRBV28; possibly TRBD1 for D (6 bases). CDR1 is MDHEN, CDR2 SYDVKM, per germline. There are 16 residues in the CDR3. The V gene lost 3 bases and the J gene lost 5 bases, with 17 bases spanning the gap.

This clonotype was seen ten or more times. The chain links TRBV4-2 to TRBJ2-3, with 8 nucleotides matching TRBD1. Trimming removed 9 bases from V and 14 bases from J; junction bases left unmatched: 13. The CDR3 extends over 12 amino acids. Germline CDR1 and CDR2: LGHNA and YNFKEQ. The CDR3 nucleotides are TGTGCCAGTAACGCCGGGACAGGTCGATCGTATTTT. Its protein product is CASNAGTGRSYF.

This clonotype appeared many times. V and J are TRBV5-1 and TRBJ1-2; D is unresolved. Germline CDR1 is SGHRS and CDR2 is YFSETQ. The CDR3 sequence is 15 residues long. The germline V and J ends were trimmed by 4 bases and 7 bases, with 20 bases remaining between them. The CDR3 sequence is CASSTGATASGGYTF. CDR3 nucleotides: TGCGCCAGCAGCACGGGAGCGACGGCTTCGGGTGGCTACACCTTC.

This clonotype was seen repeatedly, ten times or more. The chain joins TRBV13 to TRBJ2-4; 8 bases align to TRBD1. The CDR3 is 17 amino acids. Germline assignment: CDR1 PRHDT and CDR2 FYEKMQ (reference sequence). J gave up 1 base and V 5 bases, and 10 bases lay outside the gene matches. CDR3 residues: CASSRGQEIWAKNIQYF. The CDR3 nucleotides are TGTGCCAGCAGCCGGGGACAGGAGATATGGGCCAAAAACATTCAGTACTTC.

This clonotype was recorded many times. The chain has TRBV7-9 and TRBJ2-3; D unclear. Trimming removed 4 bases from V and 1 base from J, with 9 bases in between. Germline assignment: CDR1 SEHNR and CDR2 FQNEAQ (reference sequence). The CDR3 totals 14 residues. CDR3 amino acids: CASSYDWGTDTQYF. CDR3 bases: TGTGCCAGCAGCTACGACTGGGGCACAGATACGCAGTATTTT. The full variable domain, its missing parts supplied by reference TRBV7-9 and TRBJ2-3, is DTGVSQNPRHKITKRGQNVTFRCDPISEHNRLYWYRQTLGQGPEFLTYFQNEAQLEKSRLLSDRFSAERPKGSFSTLEIQRTEQGDSAMYLCASSYDWGTDTQYFGPGTRLTVL.

This clonotype was counted many times. The chain links TRBV12-3 or TRBV12-4 to TRBJ2-1; the D is unclear. Trimming removed 6 bases at V and 8 bases at J, with 17 bases between. The CDR3 is 14 residues long. In DNA form, the CDR3 reads TGTGCCAGCAGCCATACCAATGGAGATCATGAGCAGTTCTTC. It is translated as CASSHTNGDHEQFF.